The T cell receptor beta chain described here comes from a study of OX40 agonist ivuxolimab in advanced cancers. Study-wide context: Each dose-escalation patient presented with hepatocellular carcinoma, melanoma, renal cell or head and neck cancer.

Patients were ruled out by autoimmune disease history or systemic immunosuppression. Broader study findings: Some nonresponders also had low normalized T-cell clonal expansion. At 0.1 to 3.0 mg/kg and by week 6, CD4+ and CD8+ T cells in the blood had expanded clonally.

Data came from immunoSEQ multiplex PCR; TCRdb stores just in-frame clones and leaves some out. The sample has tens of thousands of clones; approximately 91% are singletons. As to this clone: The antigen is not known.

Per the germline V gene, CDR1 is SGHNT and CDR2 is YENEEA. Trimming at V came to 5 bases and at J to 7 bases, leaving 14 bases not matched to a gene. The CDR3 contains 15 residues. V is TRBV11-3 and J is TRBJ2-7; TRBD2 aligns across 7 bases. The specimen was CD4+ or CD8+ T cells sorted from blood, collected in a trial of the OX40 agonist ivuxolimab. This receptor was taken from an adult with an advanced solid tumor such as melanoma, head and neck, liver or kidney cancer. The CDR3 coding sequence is TGTGCCAGCAGCAAAAACGGAGCGGGATCGGAAGAGCAGTACTTC. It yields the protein CASSKNGAGSEEQYF.